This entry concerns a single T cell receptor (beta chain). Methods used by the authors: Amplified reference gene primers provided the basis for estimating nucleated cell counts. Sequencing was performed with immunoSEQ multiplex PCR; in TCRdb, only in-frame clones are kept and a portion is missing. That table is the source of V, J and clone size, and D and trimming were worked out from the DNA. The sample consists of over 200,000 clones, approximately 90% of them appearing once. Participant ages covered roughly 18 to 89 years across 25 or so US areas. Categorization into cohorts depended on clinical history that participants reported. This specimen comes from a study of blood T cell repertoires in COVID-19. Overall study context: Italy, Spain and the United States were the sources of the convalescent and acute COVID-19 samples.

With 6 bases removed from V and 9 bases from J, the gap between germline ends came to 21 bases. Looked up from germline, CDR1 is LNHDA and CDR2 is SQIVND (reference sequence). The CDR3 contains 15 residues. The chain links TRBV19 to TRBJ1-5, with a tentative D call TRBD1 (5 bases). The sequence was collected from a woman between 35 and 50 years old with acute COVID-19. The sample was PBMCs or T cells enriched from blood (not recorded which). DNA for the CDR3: TGTGCCAGTAGGAGATCGTCCGGGACCGGGGGGCCCCAGCATTTT. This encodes CASRRSSGTGGPQHF.